Below are 23 T cell receptor beta chains sequenced from a single sample in a study of T cells in Graves' hyperthyroidism and ophthalmopathy. RNA transcripts provided the source from which TCR beta CDR3 regions were amplified. HTBI primers were employed in a first-round RT-PCR of the TCR CDR3. TCRdb ran MiXCR on the multiplex PCR reads and lists one entry per CDR3 protein. The profile shows a few hundred thousand distinct CDR3 sequences, 15% to 20% of them singletons. Sample: blood. Receptor source: a woman aged 40-49 years with Graves' ophthalmopathy.

This clonotype was observed many times. This chain connects TRBV12-3 or TRBV12-4 to TRBJ1-5; D remains unclear. This CDR3 region has 15 residues. Trimming removed 3 bases from V and 0 bases from J, with 9 bases in between. CDR3 sequence (DNA): TGTGCCAGCAGTTTTTCGGCATATAGCAATCAGCCCCAGCATTTT. This gives the protein CASSFSAYSNQPQHF.

In its sample, this clonotype was seen a few times. The chain has TRBV20-1 and TRBJ2-7; 8 nucleotides match TRBD2. Germline CDR1 is DFQATT and CDR2 is SNEGSKA (reference sequence). The CDR3 covers 14 residues. Germline trimming cut 0 bases from V and 2 bases from J; bases unmatched to any gene: 3. In DNA, the CDR3 is TGCAGTGCTAGAGACGGGACTAGTGCCTACGAGCAGTACTTC. Translated, it gives CSARDGTSAYEQYF.

This chain links TRBV11-2 with TRBJ2-7; 11 nucleotides align to TRBD1. Germline V gene data show CDR1 as SGHAT and CDR2 as FQNNGV. V dropped 5 bases and J dropped 1; count of bases not matched to a gene: 7. This CDR3 spans 16 amino acids. The CDR3 sequence is CASSIPDRGLSYEQYF. Written as DNA, the CDR3 is TGTGCCAGCAGCATCCCGGACAGGGGGCTTTCCTACGAGCAGTACTTC.

Ten or more counts support this clonotype. The CDR3: CASTPSSTGYNTGELFF. The DNA of the CDR3 is TGTGCCAGCACCCCCAGCAGTACTGGCTATAACACCGGGGAGCTGTTTTTT. This chain joins TRBV12-3 or TRBV12-4 and TRBJ2-2; D unresolved. The V end lost 7 bases, the J end lost 2 bases, and 20 bases lay between the germline ends. The CDR3 consists of 17 residues.

This clonotype has a handful of counts. The chain uses TRBV6-1 and TRBJ2-7, with a tentative D call TRBD1 (6 bases). Germline CDR1 and CDR2: MNHNS and SASEGT. V dropped 8 bases and J dropped 7 bases, with 15 bases sitting between them. This CDR3 is 12 amino acids long. The CDR3 DNA reads as TGTGCCAGCCGGAAGGGGGTGGGAGAGCAGTACTTC. This translates into CASRKGVGEQYF.

The chain employs TRBV6-1 and TRBJ2-7, with TRBD2 matching 9 bases. The V gene's germline CDR1 is MNHNS and CDR2 SASEGT. V lost 4 bases, J lost 5 bases, and 9 bases stayed unmatched. This CDR3 spans 15 amino acids. CDR3 amino acids: CASSALAGEGDEQYF. CDR3 nucleotide sequence: TGTGCCAGCAGTGCCTTAGCGGGAGAGGGCGACGAGCAGTACTTC.

This chain connects TRBV20-1 to TRBJ2-5; TRBD2 agrees at 11 bases. CDR3 length: 13 residues. CDR1 and CDR2 from the germline V gene are DFQATT and SNEGSKA (reference sequence). J was trimmed by 4 bases and V by 8 bases; bases with no gene match: 6. CDR3 sequence reads: CSQTLAGVETQYF. The DNA for the CDR3 is TGCAGTCAGACACTAGCGGGAGTAGAGACCCAGTACTTC.

Many counts were recorded for this clonotype. The chain is built from TRBV20-1 and TRBJ2-3; D ambiguous. The germline CDR1 and CDR2 sequences are DFQATT and SNEGSKA (reference sequence). The CDR3 loop spans 13 amino acids. V lost 6 bases and J lost 4, with 14 bases in between. CDR3 coding DNA: TGCAGTGCCCACGGCGGTGGTCCAGATACGCAGTATTTT. As protein: CSAHGGGPDTQYF.

The table lists this clonotype with many counts. The chain links TRBV3-1 to TRBJ2-5; the match to TRBD2 covers 12 bases. The V and J ends lost 4 bases and 0 bases, in that order; junction bases with no gene match: 3. This CDR3 is built from 16 residues. Germline V lookup: CDR1 LGHDT, CDR2 YNNKEL (reference sequence). The CDR3 DNA sequence: TGTGCCAGCAGCCCGGGACTAGCGGGCAACCAAGAGACCCAGTACTTC. Protein sequence: CASSPGLAGNQETQYF.

This clonotype was recorded at least ten times. The chain is built from TRBV7-3 and TRBJ2-1, with TRBD2 matching over 7 bases. After removal of 5 bases from V and 5 bases from J, the junction contained 6 bases not matched to a gene. Germline loops: CDR1 SGHTA, CDR2 FQGTGA. This CDR3 is 14 amino acids long. The CDR3 DNA reads TGTGCCAGCAGCCCCGGACTAGAGCACAATGAGCAGTTCTTC. This codes for CASSPGLEHNEQFF.

V and J are TRBV7-2 and TRBJ2-1; D unresolved. The germline gives CDR1 SGHTA, CDR2 FQGNSA. V dropped 4 bases and J dropped 0 bases, with 13 bases sitting between them. CDR3 length: 16 residues. This chain's CDR3 is CASSYTSASSYNEQFF. The CDR3 DNA reads TGTGCCAGCAGCTACACCAGCGCAAGCTCCTACAATGAGCAGTTCTTC.

This clonotype was seen a single time. The V call is TRBV19, the J call TRBJ2-5; TRBD2 matches at 11 bases. This CDR3 region has 16 residues. J lost 6 bases, V lost 4 bases, and 10 bases had no gene match. Germline CDR1 reads LNHDA; CDR2 reads SQIVND (reference sequence). The chain's CDR3 is CASSTNSGGVEKTQYF. CDR3 nucleotides: TGTGCCAGTAGTACCAATAGCGGGGGGGTCGAGAAGACCCAGTACTTC.

As to this clonotype: Sequence at one end of the junction differs from germline and may be a read error. V gene TRBV5-6 combines with J gene TRBJ2-7; D is possibly TRBD1 or TRBD2 (5 bases each). CDR1 is SGHDT and CDR2 is YYEEEE in the germline V gene. The CDR3 has 16 residues. The CDR3 region is CANSLHLGPSSYEQYF. The CDR3 nucleotides are TGTGCCAACAGCTTACACCTGGGACCGAGCTCCTACGAGCAGTACTTC.

This clonotype was counted at least ten times. The gene calls are TRBV18 and TRBJ2-1; 7 bases map to TRBD1. CDR3 length: 14 amino acids. Germline V gives CDR1 KGHSH, CDR2 LQKENI. J gave up 9 bases and V 3 bases, and 8 bases lay outside the gene matches. The DNA of the CDR3 is TGTGCCAGCTCACCCGGACAGGCCATGCGTGAGCAGTTCTTC. It encodes CASSPGQAMREQFF.

This clonotype was picked up a small number of times. J is TRBJ2-4 and V is TRBV4-1; 7 bases are shared with TRBD1. Per the germline V gene, CDR1 is MGHRA and CDR2 is YSYEKL. The CDR3 covers 15 residues. The J segment lost 1 base and the V segment lost 0 bases, leaving 0 bases of the junction unmatched. CDR3 sequence (DNA): TGCGCCAGCAGCCAAGACAGGGGGGCCAAAAACATTCAGTACTTC. It yields the protein CASSQDRGAKNIQYF.

This chain connects TRBV24-1 to TRBJ2-2; no clear D. In germline, CDR1 is KGHDR, CDR2 SFDVKD. The CDR3 covers 12 residues. Trimming stripped 2 bases from V and 5 bases from J, with 2 bases between. CDR3 loop: CATSDSTGELFF. Here the CDR3 DNA reads TGTGCCACCAGTGATTCTACCGGGGAGCTGTTTTTT.

This clonotype was counted a few times. V and J are TRBV29-1 and TRBJ2-4; D is perhaps TRBD1 (6 bases). Deletions cut 7 bases from V and 7 bases from J, with 17 bases between. This CDR3 has 13 residues. The germline V gene has CDR1 SQVTM and CDR2 ANQGSEA. CDR3 in DNA: TGCAGCGGACAACCAGGGGCCTCGAACATTCAGTACTTC. Translation gives CSGQPGASNIQYF.

This clonotype was recorded a few times. This rearrangement joins TRBV20-1 to TRBJ2-1, with a tentative D call TRBD2 (6 bases). The V gene lost 1 base and the J gene lost 0 bases, with 7 bases spanning the gap. CDR1 DFQATT and CDR2 SNEGSKA come from the germline V gene (reference sequence). This CDR3 contains 14 residues. This chain's CDR3 is CSARVGSSYNEQFF. CDR3 nucleotides: TGCAGTGCTAGAGTCGGGAGCTCCTACAATGAGCAGTTCTTC.

This clonotype was recorded many times. The chain uses TRBV28 and TRBJ1-1, with TRBD1 as a possible D gene (6 bases). Germline-derived CDR1 and CDR2 are MDHEN and SYDVKM. The CDR3 covers 14 residues. V gave up 6 bases and J gave up 0 bases, with 11 bases separating them. Here the CDR3 reads CASRWGTLNTEAFF. In DNA, the CDR3 is TGTGCCAGCAGATGGGGGACACTGAACACTGAAGCTTTCTTT.

This clonotype has at least ten counts. The CDR3 is CASRGTTGAGELFF. The CDR3 DNA reads as TGTGCCAGCAGGGGAACCACAGGGGCCGGGGAGCTGTTTTTT. The chain links TRBV2 to TRBJ2-2, with 7 bases aligning to TRBD1. The CDR3 covers 14 residues. Germline V gene sequence: CDR1 SNHLY, CDR2 FYNNEI. After removal of 6 bases from V and 6 bases from J, the junction contained 7 bases not matched to a gene.

This sequence joins TRBV6-4 and TRBJ2-1; D possibly matches TRBD1 or TRBD2 (6 bases each). The CDR3 spans 14 residues. Trimming removed 0 bases from V and 8 bases from J, with 11 bases in between. Germline CDR1 and CDR2: MRHNA and SNTAGT. CDR3 DNA: TGTGCCAGCAGTGACTCGTCAGGGGAGGATGAGCAGTTCTTC. This sequence encodes CASSDSSGEDEQFF.

This clonotype was picked up many times. The chain uses TRBV29-1 and TRBJ2-1, with TRBD1 matching 10 bases. The V segment lost 7 bases and the J segment 2 bases; nucleotides outside the gene matches: 8. This CDR3 comprises 15 residues. Per germline, CDR1 SQVTM and CDR2 ANQGSEA. For the CDR3, the DNA is TGCAGCGCCTATCGGGGGACAGGGGCCTACAATGAGCAGTTCTTC. It encodes CSAYRGTGAYNEQFF.

The chain carries TRBV9 and TRBJ2-3, with 9 bases aligning to TRBD1. The trim removed 0 bases at V and 4 bases at J, leaving 3 bases unmatched. Germline V gene data show CDR1 as SGDLS and CDR2 as YYNGEE. CDR3 length equals 15 residues. This CDR3 is CASSVARQGADTQYF. As DNA, the CDR3 is TGTGCCAGCAGCGTAGCCCGACAGGGGGCAGATACGCAGTATTTT.